The clone carrying this T cell receptor delta chain is large by share. The sample carries other DNA sequences with the same CDR3. The data are from a study of gamma-delta T cells after stem cell transplantation. With CATT, TCRdb re-called clones from the RT-PCR reads. The top ten hold just under 20% of the sample, which has approximately 5,700 delta-chain clones, around 1.9% seen once. The TCR was taken from a human donor. It is not recorded whose cells these are; they may come from a transplant donor. Material: gamma-delta T cells.

CDR3 coding DNA: TGTGCCTGTGACACCCTCGCTGGGGGATACGCAGGCGATAAACTCATCTTT. Its translation is CACDTLAGGYAGDKLIF. This rearrangement joins TRDV2 to TRDJ1, with 12 bases lining up with TRDD3. The length of the CDR3 is 17 residues. The trim removed 0 bases at V and 4 bases at J, leaving 8 bases unmatched. Germline CDR1 reads GEAIGNYY; CDR2 reads EKD.